The rows below give T cell receptor beta chains drawn from one sample of a study of cytomegalovirus exposure and HLA in healthy donors. Method: immunoSEQ multiplex PCR; TCRdb's copy keeps in-frame clones and lacks some. The data show 65,000 or so clones, with roughly 60% seen just once and around 3% held by the top ten. Sequenced sample: PBMCs. The receptors shown here come from a man aged 25 to 40 in good health and CMV-seronegative. The CDR3 runs from the conserved cysteine through the conserved F or W. D genes are given only for firm matches. Not every row has a clone size; where given, it reads once, few, many or a size class.

TRBV14	TRBD2	-	TRBJ2-1	TGTGCCAGCAGCCTCGTTCTAGCGGTAAGCTCCTACAATGAGCAGTTCTTC	CASSLVLAVSSYNEQFF
TRBV4-1	TRBD1	few	TRBJ1-5	TGCGCCAGCAGCCAAGTGCAGAAGACAGGGGAGGAACAGCCCCAGCATTTT	CASSQVQKTGEEQPQHF
TRBV7-9	TRBD1	-	TRBJ2-1	TGTGCCAGCAGCCCCGGGACAGGGAGGACTTTCGAGCAGTTCTTC	CASSPGTGRTFEQFF
TRBV6-1	-	-	TRBJ1-1	TGTGCCAGCAGTGTCAGGGTGGGCACTGAAGCTTTCTTT	CASSVRVGTEAFF
TRBV6-5	-	-	TRBJ1-2	TGTGCCAGCAGTTACTCAAGCACGATCTATGGCTACACCTTC	CASSYSSTIYGYTF
TRBV6-5	-	-	TRBJ2-1	TGTGCCAGCAGCCGACCCGGGACACCCTACAATGAGCAGTTCTTC	CASSRPGTPYNEQFF
TRBV15	-	-	TRBJ1-5	TGTGCCACCAGCAGAGATTTCGGGACCGGGGGGAGGCCCCAGCATTTT	CATSRDFGTGGRPQHF
TRBV7-2	-	-	TRBJ2-7	TGTGCCAGCAGCCCTAGGCTGGGAGAATTATCCTACGAGCAGTACTTC	CASSPRLGELSYEQYF
TRBV30	-	-	TRBJ2-2	TGTGCCTGGAGTGTAGTGGGGGCGAGCACCGGGGAGCTGTTTTTT	CAWSVVGASTGELFF
TRBV6-5	TRBD1	-	TRBJ1-1	TGTGCCAGCAGTTACGGGACAGGGGACACTGAAGCTTTCTTT	CASSYGTGDTEAFF
TRBV2	-	-	TRBJ1-5	TGTGCCAGCAGGGGACGACAGGTTGGCAATCAGCCCCAGCATTTT	CASRGRQVGNQPQHF
TRBV6-5	-	-	TRBJ1-2	TGTGCCAGCAGTTACTCCCAGGGAATAACTATGGACTACACCTTC	CASSYSQGITMDYTF
TRBV19	TRBD2	-	TRBJ2-2	TGTGCCAGTAGTTGGCGGGGGGAAGGCACCGGGGAGCTGTTTTTT	CASSWRGEGTGELFF
TRBV6-5	-	-	TRBJ1-2	TGTGCCAGCAGTTCCGGGTACGGCTACACCTTC	CASSSGYGYTF
TRBV9	-	-	TRBJ2-1	TGTGCCAGCAGCGTAGCTAGCTCCTACAATGAGCAGTTCTTC	CASSVASSYNEQFF
TRBV4-2	-	-	TRBJ1-5	TGTGCCAGCAGCCAAGGACAGCCTTATAGCAATCAGCCCCAGCATTTT	CASSQGQPYSNQPQHF
TRBV9	-	-	TRBJ1-1	TGTGCCAGCAGCGGAATAGGACAGAACACTGAAGCTTTCTTT	CASSGIGQNTEAFF
TRBV5-4	-	-	TRBJ1-5	TGTGCCAGCAGCTTGGCCGGAGGCAATCAGCCCCAGCATTTT	CASSLAGGNQPQHF
TRBV19	-	-	TRBJ2-5	TGTGCCAGTGGAATCGGGGGGACCCAGTACTTC	CASGIGGTQYF
TRBV6-6	-	few	TRBJ2-2	TGTGCCAGCAGTTTACTACAGGTCTGGGCCGGGGAGCTGTTTTTT	CASSLLQVWAGELFF
TRBV9	TRBD1	-	TRBJ1-4	TGTGCCAGCAGCGGGGGACAGGGATCTGCTGAAAAACTGTTTTTT	CASSGGQGSAEKLFF
TRBV4-2	-	-	TRBJ2-3	TGTGCCAGCAGCCCCGGCGACCTTGCGGGGAGCACAGATACGCAGTATTTT	CASSPGDLAGSTDTQYF